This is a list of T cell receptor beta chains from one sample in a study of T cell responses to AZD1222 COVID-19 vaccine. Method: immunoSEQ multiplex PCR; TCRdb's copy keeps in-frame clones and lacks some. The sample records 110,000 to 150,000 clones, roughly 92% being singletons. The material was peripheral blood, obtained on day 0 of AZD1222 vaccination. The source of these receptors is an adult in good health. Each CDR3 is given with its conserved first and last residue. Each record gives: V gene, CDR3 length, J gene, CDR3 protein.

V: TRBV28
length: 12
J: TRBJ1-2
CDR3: CASSPPNYGYTF

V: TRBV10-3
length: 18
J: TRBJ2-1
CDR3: CAISRGLAGVSSYNEQFF

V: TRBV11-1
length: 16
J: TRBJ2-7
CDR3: CASRLARDSFDYEQYF

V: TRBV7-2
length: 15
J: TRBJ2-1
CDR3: CASSYSPRFGNEQFF

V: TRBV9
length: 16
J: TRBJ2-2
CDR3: CASSGKQGSNTGELFF

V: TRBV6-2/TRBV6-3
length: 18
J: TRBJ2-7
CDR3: CASSYETGNVFVSYEQYF

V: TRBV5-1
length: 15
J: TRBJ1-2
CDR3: CASSLAGVANYGYTF

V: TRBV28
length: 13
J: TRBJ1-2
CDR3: CASSLGGPYGYTF

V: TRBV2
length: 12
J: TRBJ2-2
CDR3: CASSGTGAGLFF

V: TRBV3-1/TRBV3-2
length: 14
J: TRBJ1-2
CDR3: CASSQGVGVGGYTF

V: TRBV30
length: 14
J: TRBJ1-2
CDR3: CAWSGSPVSYGYTF

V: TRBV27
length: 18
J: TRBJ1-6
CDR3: CASSLREQGKLYYSPLHF

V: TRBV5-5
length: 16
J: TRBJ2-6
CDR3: CASSLGAHSGANVLTF

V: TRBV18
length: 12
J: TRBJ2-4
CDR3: CASSRTENIQYF

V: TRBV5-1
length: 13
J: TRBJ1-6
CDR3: CASSLEGNSPLHF

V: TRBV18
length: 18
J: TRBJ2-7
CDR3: CASSLGLAGLFNGYEQYF

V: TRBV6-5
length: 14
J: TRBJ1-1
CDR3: CASSYSFTATEAFF

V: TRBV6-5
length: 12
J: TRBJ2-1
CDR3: CASSRPGTGPFF

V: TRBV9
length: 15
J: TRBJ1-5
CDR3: CASSVLPGVGQPQHF

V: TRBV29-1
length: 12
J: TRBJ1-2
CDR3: CSVGGGGDGYTF

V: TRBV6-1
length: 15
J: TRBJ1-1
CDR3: CASSEEAGGNTEAFF

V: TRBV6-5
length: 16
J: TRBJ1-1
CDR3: CASSYSRGGRNTEAFF

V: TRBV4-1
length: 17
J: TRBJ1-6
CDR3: CASSQPPTGGSQSPLHF

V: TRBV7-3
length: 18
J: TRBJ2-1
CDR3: CASSLIAASGMTGNEQFF

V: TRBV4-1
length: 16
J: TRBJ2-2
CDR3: CASSRRAGGNTGELFF

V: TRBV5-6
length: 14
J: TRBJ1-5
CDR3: CASSLGGGNQPQHF

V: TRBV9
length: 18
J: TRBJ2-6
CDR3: CASSVGRNPTSGANVLTF

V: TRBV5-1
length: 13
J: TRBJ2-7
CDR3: CASSLAIRYEQYF

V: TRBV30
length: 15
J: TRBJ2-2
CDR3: CAWSRLATNTGELFF

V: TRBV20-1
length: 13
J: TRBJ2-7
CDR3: CSASRQGPYEQYF

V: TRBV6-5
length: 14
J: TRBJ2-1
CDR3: CASSYTPGQNEQFF

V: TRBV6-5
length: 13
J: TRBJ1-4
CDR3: CASGTAPNEKLFF

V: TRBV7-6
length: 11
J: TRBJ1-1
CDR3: CASDRDVEAFF

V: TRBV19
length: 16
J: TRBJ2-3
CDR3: CASSIDPGPPTDTQYF

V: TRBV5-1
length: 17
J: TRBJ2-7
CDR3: CASSLGGLAGGPTEQYF

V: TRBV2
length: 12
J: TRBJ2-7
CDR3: CASSRLAYEQYF

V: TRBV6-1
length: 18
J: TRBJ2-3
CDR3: CASSGTLGKRGHTDTQYF

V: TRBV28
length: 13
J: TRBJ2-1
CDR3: CASSIQGADEQFF

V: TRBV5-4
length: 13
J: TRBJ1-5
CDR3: CASSLGTGEPQHF

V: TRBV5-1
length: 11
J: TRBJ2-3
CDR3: CASSFTDTQYF

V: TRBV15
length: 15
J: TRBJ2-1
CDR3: CATSRSPPAYNEQFF

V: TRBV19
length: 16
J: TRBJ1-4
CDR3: CASSFEGITTNEKLFF

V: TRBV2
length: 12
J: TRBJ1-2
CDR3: CASSTLGYGYTF

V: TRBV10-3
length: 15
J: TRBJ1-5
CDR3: CAIRPGGDGNQPQHF

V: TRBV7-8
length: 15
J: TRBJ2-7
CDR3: CASSLVVPGPGEQYF

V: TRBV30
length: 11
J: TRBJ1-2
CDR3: CPYAGYHGYTF

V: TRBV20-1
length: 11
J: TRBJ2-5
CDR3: CSASPEETQYF